Below, 17 T cell receptor beta chains from the same sample are listed, as sequenced in a study of T cells in Graves' hyperthyroidism and ophthalmopathy. Amplified regions were TCR beta CDR3 sequences from RNA transcripts. A set of HTBI primers served as the primers for a first-round RT-PCR of the TCR CDR3. TCRdb re-derived calls from the multiplex PCR reads in MiXCR, one entry per CDR3 protein. The sample consists of 650,000 to 800,000 distinct CDR3 sequences, roughly 46% of them appearing once. Sequencing was done on a sample of peripheral blood or thyroid tissue (not recorded which). Source of these receptors: an adult man with Graves' disease, either hyperthyroidism or ophthalmopathy (not recorded which).

Remarks on this clonotype: One end of the junction is discordant with germline, which a read error may explain. The chain joins TRBV7-2 to TRBJ1-6; 10 positions match TRBD1. The CDR3 loop spans 15 amino acids. The germline gives CDR1 SGHTA, CDR2 FQGNSA. CDR3 residues: CASSSTGTGDSPLHF. CDR3 sequence (DNA): TGCGCCAGCAGCTCGACAGGGACAGGGGATTCACCCCTCCACTTT.

This clonotype has at least ten counts. CDR3 in amino acids: CASSAASGRVYEQYF. The DNA for the CDR3 is TGTGCCAGCAGTGCGGCTAGCGGCAGAGTCTACGAGCAGTACTTC. The chain recombines TRBV2 with TRBJ2-7, with 7 nucleotides matching TRBD2. J was trimmed by 3 bases and V by 4 bases; bases with no gene match: 9. CDR3 length: 15 residues. From germline, CDR1 is SNHLY and CDR2 FYNNEI.

The chain has TRBV5-1 and TRBJ1-4; D gene uncertain. Germline V gene data show CDR1 as SGHRS and CDR2 as YFSETQ. V lost 3 bases and J lost 7, with 13 bases in between. The CDR3 runs to 14 residues. CDR3 in amino acids: CASSSGKPGEKLFF. In DNA, the CDR3 is TGCGCCAGCAGCTCGGGGAAGCCGGGTGAAAAACTGTTTTTT.

The table lists this clonotype with a few counts. The CDR3 is CASSVMGVGTEAFF. Here the CDR3 DNA reads TGTGCCAGCAGCGTAATGGGGGTCGGCACTGAAGCTTTCTTT. The chain couples TRBV9 to TRBJ1-1; a weak D match, TRBD1 (5 bases). CDR1 is SGDLS and CDR2 is YYNGEE in the germline V gene. V lost 1 base, J lost 4 bases, and 11 bases lay in between. The CDR3 is 14 residues long.

This chain connects TRBV20-1 to TRBJ1-2, with 7 bases matching TRBD1. The germline gives CDR1 DFQATT, CDR2 SNEGSKA (reference sequence). With 5 bases clipped from V and 12 bases from J, the junction kept 15 bases outside the gene matches. The CDR3 totals 13 residues. In nucleotides, the CDR3 is TGCAGTGCTGACCCGTCACAGGGGCCGGGGGACACCTTC. This codes for CSADPSQGPGDTF.

The rearrangement joins TRBV29-1 to TRBJ1-2, with TRBD1 as a possible D gene (5 bases). Germline CDR1 is SQVTM and CDR2 is ANQGSEA. The CDR3 covers 12 residues. Trimming shortened V by 8 bases and J by 8 bases, and 18 bases separated the two germline ends. The CDR3 sequence: CSLAPGTAGYTF. The CDR3, as DNA: TGCAGCTTGGCTCCCGGGACGGCAGGCTACACCTTC.

This clonotype was recorded a few times. The chain links TRBV5-8 to TRBJ1-1; no firm D call. Trimming left V 4 bases short and J 0 bases short, with 13 bases between. Germline V CDR1 and CDR2: SGHTS, YDEGEE. The CDR3 runs to 15 residues. The CDR3: CASSPRRTMNTEAFF. The CDR3 coding sequence is TGTGCCAGCAGCCCCCGACGGACCATGAACACTGAAGCTTTCTTT. Full variable domain (remainder filled in from reference TRBV5-8 and TRBJ1-1): EAGVTQSPTHLIKTRGQQATLRCSPISGHTSVYWYQQALGLGLQFLLWYDEGEERNRGNFPPRFSGRQFPNYSSELNVNALELEDSALYLCASSPRRTMNTEAFFGQGTRLTVV.

The genes are TRBV2 and TRBJ2-5; D could derive from TRBD1 or TRBD2 (7 bases each). The tail of the sequence fits TRBJ2-1 better, so the J call may be wrong. Germline V gives CDR1 SNHLY, CDR2 FYNNEI. The CDR3 is made up of 14 amino acids. As DNA, the CDR3 is TGTGCCAGCAGTCCCCAGACAGGGAGGGATGAGCAGTTCTTC. This encodes CASSPQTGRDEQFF.

This clonotype appeared once. A much more abundant neighbour one base away suggests this may be a read error. V is TRBV7-2 and J is TRBJ1-3; perhaps TRBD1 as D (6 bases). Germline CDR1 and CDR2: SGHTA and FQGNSA. CDR3 length: 14 amino acids. The V end lost 2 bases, the J end lost 8 bases, and 13 bases lay between the germline ends. DNA of the CDR3: TGTGCCAGCAGCTTAAACCGGGACACCGACACCATATATTTT. Translated, it gives CASSLNRDTDTIYF.

Regarding this clonotype: The conserved final phenylalanine or tryptophan is absent from the CDR3, which likely points to a read error. The chain joins TRBV2 to TRBJ2-2; D is unresolved. CDR3 size: 17 residues. Germline-derived CDR1 and CDR2 are SNHLY and FYNNEI. V shed 6 bases and J shed 0 bases, with 17 bases lying between them. The CDR3: CASSLVVGPANTGELFS. CDR3 nucleotides: TGTGCCAGCAGCTTAGTAGTCGGTCCGGCGAACACCGGGGAGCTGTTTTCT.

For this clonotype: A clone one base away is much larger, so this may be a read error. The chain recombines TRBV20-1 with TRBJ1-1; D is unclear. Trimming took off 5 bases at V and 7 bases at J, with 14 bases between the two ends. Germline CDR1 and CDR2: DFQATT and SNEGSKA (reference sequence). This CDR3 comprises 12 residues. The CDR3 bases are TGCAGTGCTGGGTGGAGGGTAGGTGAAGCTTTCTTT. It yields the protein CSAGWRVGEAFF.

This clonotype was recorded many times. V usage is TRBV29-1 and J usage is TRBJ2-5; no clear D. The CDR3 totals 14 residues. Between the trimmed V and J ends, which lost 4 bases and 2 bases, there was a span of 14 bases. Germline loops: CDR1 SQVTM, CDR2 ANQGSEA. CDR3 in DNA: TGCAGCGTTGGTGGGTCCCGAAATCAAGAGACCCAGTACTTC. Translating gives CSVGGSRNQETQYF.

This clonotype was found many times. The rearrangement joins TRBV2 to TRBJ1-1; no firm D call. The CDR3 has 13 residues. Germline V lookup: CDR1 SNHLY, CDR2 FYNNEI. Deletions cut 5 bases from V and 5 bases from J, with 12 bases between. In nucleotides, the CDR3 is TGTGCCAGCAGTCTCACCTTGAGAACTGAAGCTTTCTTT. It codes for CASSLTLRTEAFF.

The J gene is TRBJ1-4, the V gene TRBV7-3; D remains unclear. Germline assignment: CDR1 SGHTA and CDR2 FQGTGA. Between the trimmed V and J ends, which lost 8 bases and 7 bases, there was a span of 17 bases. This CDR3 is 14 amino acids long. CDR3 DNA sequence: TGTGCCAGCGGCTGGCTAGCACGGTCTGAAAAACTGTTTTTT. This codes for CASGWLARSEKLFF.

The V gene is TRBV10-3, the J gene TRBJ2-5, with 9 bases lining up with TRBD1. V shed 0 bases and J 5 bases; nucleotides not matched to a gene: 4. The V gene's germline CDR1 is ENHRY and CDR2 SYGVKD. The length of the CDR3 is 15 residues. The CDR3 sequence is CAISESGQGYETQYF. For the CDR3, the DNA is TGTGCCATCAGTGAGTCGGGACAGGGTTACGAGACCCAGTACTTC.

This clonotype was counted once. The genes are TRBV19 and TRBJ2-2, with 13 bases identical to TRBD2. This CDR3 has 18 residues. CDR1 is LNHDA, CDR2 SQIVND, per germline (reference sequence). Germline trimming cut 3 bases from V and 0 bases from J; bases unmatched to any gene: 4. The CDR3 protein is CASSIGLAGAANTGELFF. CDR3 nucleotides: TGTGCCAGTAGTATTGGACTAGCGGGAGCTGCGAACACCGGGGAGCTGTTTTTT.

This rearrangement joins TRBV15 to TRBJ2-7, with 8 positions matching TRBD1. Trimming at V came to 0 bases and at J to 5 bases, leaving 6 bases not matched to a gene. This CDR3 region has 15 residues. CDR1 and CDR2 (germline): LNHNV, YYDKDF (reference sequence). The CDR3 sequence is CATSRDKTGVDEQYF. CDR3 bases: TGTGCCACCAGCAGAGATAAGACAGGGGTGGACGAGCAGTACTTC. Supplemented by reference TRBV15 and TRBJ2-7, the full variable domain reads DAMVIQNPRYQVTQFGKPVTLSCSQTLNHNVMYWYQQKSSQAPKLLFHYYDKDFNNEADTPDNFQSRRPNTSFCFLDIRSPGLGDTAMYLCATSRDKTGVDEQYFGPGTRLTVT.